Here is one TCR beta chain with its context. Its antigen is unidentified. This record belongs to a study of cytomegalovirus exposure and HLA in healthy donors. Study conclusions and caveats: Available immune exposure information covered CMV serostatus only.

PCR primers comprised 60 Vbeta and 13 Jbeta primers. The table came from immunoSEQ multiplex PCR; TCRdb's copy has only in-frame clones and leaves some out. Among about 210,000 clones listed, about 80% were seen once. The TCR sequence derives from a male donor in good health and CMV-seronegative. Sequencing was carried out using PBMCs.

CDR3 sequence (DNA): TGTGCCAGCAGCTTAGCCCGGGACAGTAGCAATCAGCCCCAGCATTTT. Encoded protein: CASSLARDSSNQPQHF. This chain links TRBV7-2 with TRBJ1-5; 7 nucleotides align to TRBD1. The CDR3 consists of 16 residues. Germline CDR1 and CDR2: SGHTA and FQGNSA. Germline trimming cut 0 bases from V and 0 bases from J; bases unmatched to any gene: 2.